The following is a T cell receptor beta chain sequence with its context. Its antigen has not been determined. The junction departs from the called germline gene at one end, perhaps through a read error. This sample is part of a study of STAT5B mutations in CD4+ large granular lymphocyte leukemia (dated by TCRdb to between 2021 and 2022). With regard to the full study: Among the healthy controls, the CDR3 'QG' motif was associated with a particular HLA allele. TCRbeta repertoires of CD4+ T-cell large granular lymphocyte leukemia patients were compared with those of healthy blood donors. Flow cytometry on FACSCanto II or FACSVerse showed that the purified fractions were more than 95% pure among lymphocytes. The investigation overall reported the following: TRBV06-family usage was enriched among the top patient clones (8/27) compared with healthy controls (2/35). Greater clonality appeared to be present in CD4-sorted patient repertoires than in healthy CD4+ repertoires, and the difference was retained after the putative leukemic clones were removed. Main leukemic clonotypes were private to each patient, although about 25% appeared at low frequency in other patients' non-leukemic repertoires. Data were not HLA-matched; higher clonality in CD4+ versus CD8+ T-LGLL could reflect the relatively small sample size.

The germline V gene gives CDR1 as MRHNA and CDR2 as SNTAGT. Its CDR3 holds 16 amino acids, cysteine through phenylalanine. The read is trimmed to its CDR3 DNA, 48 bases read in frame from base 1. The healthy control group was made up of more than 35 blood donors, and the Finnish Red Cross blood service supplied their buffy coats. All TCR-sequenced material derived from peripheral blood: patient blood samples and healthy donor buffy coats. Peripheral blood mononuclear cells were isolated by Ficoll-Hypaque gradient centrifugation. CD4+ cells were purified magnetically from the buffy coats of healthy controls. The Gentra Puregene Cell and Tissue kit was used for genomic DNA extraction, and quantification was performed on a Qubit 2.0 fluorometer. The immunoSEQ assay at survey resolution was applied to genomic DNA for sequencing of TCRbeta rearrangements. Concerning the study's data processing: A lowest detectable productive clonotype frequency of 2.59 x 10-5 was observed in the TCR sequencing data. Analyses included only productive TCRbeta rearrangements, meaning complete and in-frame sequences. Sample clonality was computed as Simpson clonality in the immunoSEQ Analyzer version 3.0. Clones were binned by frequency as very rare, small, medium, large (1-20%) or hyperexpanded (>20%). Generation probabilities were estimated with OLGA 1.2.3, V-gene circos plots were generated with VDJtools, specificities were searched for in VDJdb, and CDR3 motifs were identified with GLIPH. Held by TCRdb, this immuneACCESS table contains in-frame sequences only and omits some clones. Under half of the omission traces to an unresolved V gene where checked; the cause of the rest is unknown. V, J and clone size reflect that table, while D and trimming were determined from the DNA. The sample records tens of thousands of clones, around 71% of which are singletons. The ten biggest clones cover about 0.45% of the sample.

This sequence was found in a human donor in good health. The chain joins TRBV6-4 to TRBJ2-1, with 11 junctional bases fitting TRBD2. Sequencing used CD4+ T cells from blood buffy coats. At the DNA level, the sequence is TGTGCCAGCAGTTACTCAGCCGGGACTAGCGGTATTGAGCAGTTCTTC. The encoded protein is CASSYSAGTSGIEQFF.